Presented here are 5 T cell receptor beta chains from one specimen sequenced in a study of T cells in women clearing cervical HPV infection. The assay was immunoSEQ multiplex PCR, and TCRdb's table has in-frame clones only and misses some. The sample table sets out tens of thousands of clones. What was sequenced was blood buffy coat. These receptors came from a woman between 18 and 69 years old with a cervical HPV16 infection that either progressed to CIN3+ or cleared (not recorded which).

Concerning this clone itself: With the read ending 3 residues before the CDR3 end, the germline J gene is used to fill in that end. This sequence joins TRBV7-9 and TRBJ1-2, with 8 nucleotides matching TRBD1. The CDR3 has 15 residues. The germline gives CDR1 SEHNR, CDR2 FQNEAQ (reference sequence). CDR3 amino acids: CASSIQGEGYYDYTF. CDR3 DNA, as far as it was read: TGTGCCAGCAGCATACAGGGGGAGGGTTACTACGAC. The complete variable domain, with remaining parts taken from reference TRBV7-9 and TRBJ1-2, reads DTGVSQNPRHKITKRGQNVTFRCDPISEHNRLYWYRQTLGQGPEFLTYFQNEAQLEKSRLLSDRFSAERPKGSFSTLEIQRTEQGDSAMYLCASSIQGEGYYDYTFGSGTRLTVV.

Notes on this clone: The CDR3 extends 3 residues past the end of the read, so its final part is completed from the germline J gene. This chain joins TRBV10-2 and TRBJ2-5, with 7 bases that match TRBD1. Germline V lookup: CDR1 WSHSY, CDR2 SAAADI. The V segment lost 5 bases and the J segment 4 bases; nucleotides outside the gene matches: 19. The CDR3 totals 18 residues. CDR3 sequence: CASSPRGTLGFLLETQYF. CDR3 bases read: TGCGCCAGCAGTCCCAGGGGGACGCTGGGTTTTCTATTAGAGACC.

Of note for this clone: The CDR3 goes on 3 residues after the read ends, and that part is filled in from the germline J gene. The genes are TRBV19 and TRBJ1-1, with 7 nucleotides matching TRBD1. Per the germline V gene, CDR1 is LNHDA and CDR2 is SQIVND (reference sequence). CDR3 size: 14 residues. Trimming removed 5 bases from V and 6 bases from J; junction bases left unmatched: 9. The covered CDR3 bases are TGTGCCAGTAGTGGACAGGATTTTAATGCTGAA. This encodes CASSGQDFNAE. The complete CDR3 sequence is CASSGQDFNAEAFF.

CDR3 sequence: CSARPRLAGVQETQYF. The CDR3 DNA, read in part, is TGCAGTGCTCGACCTCGTTTGGCGGGAGTCCAAGAGACC. The chain uses TRBV20-1 and TRBJ2-5; TRBD2 aligns across 7 bases. The read halts 3 residues ahead of the CDR3 end, with the missing end drawn from the germline J gene. V dropped 5 bases and J dropped 1; count of bases not matched to a gene: 13. Per germline, CDR1 DFQATT and CDR2 SNEGSKA (reference sequence). The CDR3 extends over 16 amino acids.

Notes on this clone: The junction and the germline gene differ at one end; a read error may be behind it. The CDR3 is CASSQGQGMAKNIQYF. The CDR3 bases that were read are TGCGCCAGCAGCCAAGGGCAGGGTATGGCCAAAAACATT. The rearrangement joins TRBV4-2 to TRBJ2-4; D is perhaps TRBD1 (5 bases). With the read ending 3 residues before the CDR3 end, the germline J gene is used to fill in that end. The germline CDR1 and CDR2 sequences are LGHNA and YNFKEQ. The CDR3 sequence is 16 residues long.